The source of this T cell receptor beta chain is a study of OX40 agonist ivuxolimab in advanced cancers. This clone is a singleton in its sample. Using immunoSEQ multiplex PCR, the repertoire was profiled, and TCRdb retains in-frame clones only, with some absent. The top ten hold roughly 37% of the sample, which has about 31,000 clones, approximately 86% seen once. With V trimmed by 8 bases and J by 2 bases, 14 bases remained unmatched. Germline-derived CDR1 and CDR2 are MNHEY and SMNVEV (reference sequence). This CDR3 region has 16 residues. This clonotype was sampled from an adult with an advanced solid tumor such as melanoma, head and neck, liver or kidney cancer. The sequencing used CD4+ or CD8+ T cells sorted from blood, collected in a trial of the OX40 agonist ivuxolimab. The chain has TRBV27 and TRBJ2-5; 7 bases are shared with TRBD2. The CDR3: CASRRGSPLKQETQYF. In DNA form, the CDR3 reads TGTGCCAGCCGGCGCGGGAGCCCCCTGAAACAAGAGACCCAGTACTTC.